The rows below give T cell receptor beta chains drawn from one sample of a study of blood T cell repertoires in COVID-19. The protocol was immunoSEQ multiplex PCR, while the TCRdb copy is restricted to in-frame clones and leaves out a portion. The data hold about 200,000 clones, with 85% to 90% observed a single time. The sequenced sample was PBMCs or T cells enriched from blood (not recorded which). The receptors stem from a young woman with acute COVID-19. The CDR3 runs from the conserved cysteine through the conserved F or W. D genes are given only for firm matches. For some rows the clone size is stated as once, few or many, or as a class when expanded; others skip it.

. TRBJ2-1 TRBV7-6 . TGTGCCAGCAGCTCAAGGAGATACAATGAGCAGTTCTTC CASSSRRYNEQFF
. TRBJ1-1 TRBV28 . TGTGCCAGCAGGGGGGACACCACTGAAGCTTTCTTT CASRGDTTEAFF
once TRBJ2-2 TRBV11-3 . TGTGCCAGCAGCTTCGAAGGGGGCACCGGGGAGCTGTTTTTT CASSFEGGTGELFF
. TRBJ1-1 TRBV7-6 . TGTGCCAGCAGCTCGGCAGGGATAACTGAAGCTTTCTTT CASSSAGITEAFF
. TRBJ2-5 TRBV5-1 TRBD1 TGCGCCAGCAGTGATACAGGGGGCGGCGAGACCCAGTACTTC CASSDTGGGETQYF
. TRBJ1-2 TRBV20-1 . TGCAGTGCTTTGACGGAGCCCCGCAACACCTTC CSALTEPRNTF
. TRBJ2-5 TRBV5-6 TRBD2 TGTGCCAGCAGCTTGGAGCCTAGCGGGACCCAAGAGACCCAGTACTTC CASSLEPSGTQETQYF
. TRBJ1-4 TRBV28 . TGTGCCAGCAGAAAGAACAGGGTCGAGAAACTGTTTTTT CASRKNRVEKLFF
. TRBJ1-1 TRBV13 . TGTGCCAGCAGCTTAGAAACAGGAAACACTGAAGCTTTCTTT CASSLETGNTEAFF
. TRBJ1-1 TRBV5-1 TRBD1 TGCGCCAGCAGCATCGGTTGGGCAGGGGGTGAGAACACTGAAGCTTTCTTT CASSIGWAGGENTEAFF
. TRBJ2-5 TRBV11-2 . TGTGCCAGCAGCTTAAGCACCCAGTACTTC CASSLSTQYF
. TRBJ1-2 TRBV7-2 . TGTGCCAGCAGCCCCGTTAATGGGGGGTGGTATGGCTACACCTTC CASSPVNGGWYGYTF
. TRBJ1-2 TRBV28 . TGTGCCAGCAGTTCCGAGTCCGGGACTCTTAAGTTCTATGGCTACACCTTC CASSSESGTLKFYGYTF
. TRBJ1-5 TRBV18 . TGTGCCAGCTCACCACCACCGGGTCAGCCCCAGCATTTT CASSPPPGQPQHF
. TRBJ1-1 TRBV19 . TGTGCCAGTAGTACCCGACAGTCACCTGAAGCTTTCTTT CASSTRQSPEAFF